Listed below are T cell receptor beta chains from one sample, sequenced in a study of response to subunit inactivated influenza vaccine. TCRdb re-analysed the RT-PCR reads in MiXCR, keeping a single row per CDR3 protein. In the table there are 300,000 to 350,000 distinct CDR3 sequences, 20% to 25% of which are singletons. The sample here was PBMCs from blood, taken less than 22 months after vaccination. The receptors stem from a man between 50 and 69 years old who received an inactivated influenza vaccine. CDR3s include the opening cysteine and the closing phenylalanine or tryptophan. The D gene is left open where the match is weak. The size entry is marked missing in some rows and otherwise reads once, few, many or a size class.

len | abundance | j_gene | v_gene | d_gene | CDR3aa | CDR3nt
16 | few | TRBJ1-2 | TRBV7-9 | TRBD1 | CASSPLDRLLFLGDTF | TGTGCCAGCAGCCCTTTGGACAGGCTGCTGTTTCTGGGCGACACCTTC
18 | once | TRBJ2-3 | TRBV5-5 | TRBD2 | CASSLIGTSGGSTDTQYF | TGTGCCAGCAGCTTGATAGGTACTAGCGGGGGAAGCACAGATACGCAGTATTTT
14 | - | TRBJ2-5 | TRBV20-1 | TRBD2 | CSAEGLAGVETQYF | TGCAGTGCCGAAGGTCTAGCGGGAGTAGAGACCCAGTACTTC
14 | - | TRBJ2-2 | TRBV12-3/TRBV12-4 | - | CASKIGTNTGELFF | TGTGCCAGCAAGATCGGGACGAACACCGGGGAGCTGTTTTTT
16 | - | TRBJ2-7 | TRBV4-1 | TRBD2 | CASSLGLAVASYEQYF | TGCGCCAGCAGCCTCGGACTAGCGGTTGCTTCCTACGAGCAGTACTTC
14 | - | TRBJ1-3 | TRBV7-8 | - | CASSSLPTGNTIYF | TGTGCCAGCAGCTCCCTCCCTACTGGAAACACCATATATTTT
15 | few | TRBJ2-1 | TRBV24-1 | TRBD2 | CATSELAGGSNEQFF | TGTGCCACCAGTGAGCTAGCGGGAGGATCAAATGAGCAGTTCTTC
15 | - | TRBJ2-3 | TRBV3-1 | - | CASSPLTSRTDTQYF | TGTGCCAGCAGCCCGCTGACGTCCCGCACAGATACGCAGTATTTT
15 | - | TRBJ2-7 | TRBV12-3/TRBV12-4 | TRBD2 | CASSLVGVAGIEQYF | TGTGCCAGCAGTTTAGTAGGAGTAGCGGGGATCGAGCAGTACTTC
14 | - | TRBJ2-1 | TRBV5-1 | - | CASSRQESYNEQFF | TGCGCCAGCAGTCGACAGGAGAGCTACAATGAGCAGTTCTTC
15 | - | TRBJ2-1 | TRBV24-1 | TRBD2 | CATSDLDSGISEQFF | TGTGCCACCAGTGATTTGGATAGCGGGATTTCTGAGCAGTTCTTC